This TCR beta chain is drawn from a study of vaccination and CD4 T cells after COVID-19 (dated by TCRdb to 2021 to 2024). At the level of the whole study: Every convalescent patient had a positive nasal swab PCR test for SARS-CoV-2, with mild disease in roughly nine patients and severe disease in one. The convalescent cohort included six males and four females, with two Hispanic individuals, seven Caucasians, two Asians and one multiracial person. Participants got two doses of the Pfizer-BioNTech BNT162b2 vaccine (n=8) or two doses of the Moderna mRNA-1273 vaccine (n=2). Post-COVID blood samples from convalescent patients were collected a median of around 100 days after diagnosis, with a range of roughly 35 to 161 days. Post-vaccine blood samples were collected a median of around 10 weeks after the second vaccine dose, ranging from about 13 to 241 days. Culture stimuli were overlapping spike peptide pools from SARS-CoV-2 and from the common cold coronaviruses HCoV-NL63, HCoV-OC43 and HCoV-229E. As controls, cultures received a CEFX viral epitope pool (the positive control), an HIV-1 Nef peptide pool (the negative control), or no peptide at all. The spike-specific CD4+ TCR repertoire was compared before and after mRNA vaccination in over 9 COVID-19 convalescent patients and a handful of infection-naive healthy vaccine recipients. Overall study results and their limits: Among the post-vaccine SARS-CoV-2-reactive clones in convalescent patients, a median about 87% showed up only after vaccination, which suggests vaccine-specific priming. Of the vaccine-specific clones in convalescent patients, 304 of 307, or nearly all, reacted only to SARS-CoV-2 spike and did not cross-react with common cold coronaviruses. Only a relatively small number of convalescent patients were included in the study, and early timepoints following natural infection were not analyzed. An increase in the median number of SARS-CoV-2-reactive clonotypes from 20 to 25 after infection to a few dozen after vaccination was observed, but the change was not found to be significant.

Reading from cysteine to phenylalanine, the CDR3 counts 13 amino acids. The kept DNA is CDR3 alone, 39 bases in frame from the first base. The V and J ends are trimmed by 0 bases and 3 bases, leaving 4 bases between them. The germline V gene provides CDR1 SGHRS and CDR2 YFSETQ. About this clonotype: The specificity of this receptor is unknown. Base qualities are not recorded, but no much larger clone differs from it by a single base.

The sample's treatment or condition label, decoded: roughly 10-day PBMC culture with coronavirus spike peptide pools or control peptides (ViraFEST assay). The ViraFEST assay, used in the study, expanded antigen-specific T cells with peptide pools and then identified the expanded clonotypes through TCR sequencing. The convalescent patients' positive SARS-CoV-2 PCR tests fell between March and December 2020, which was before the Alpha, Beta and Delta variants emerged in the United States. More than 1.5 million PBMCs per well were cultured in IMDM with roughly 5% human AB serum and 7.5 to 10 IU/ml IL-2, plus 10 ug/ml peptide pools. Half of the culture medium was replaced with fresh IL-2-containing medium on days 3 and 7. After roughly 11 days of culture, CD4+ T cells were isolated by negative selection with the EasySep CD4+ T cell isolation kit. PBMCs were separated from whole blood using Ficoll-Paque Plus gradient centrifugation and then either used fresh or cryopreserved at -140C. Culture conditions were generally each tested in triplicate wells.

Library preparation was by PCR. TCR sequencing of DNA from cultured CD4+ T cells used the Oncomine TCR Beta short-read assay at the Johns Hopkins FTIC core. The QIAamp micro DNA kit was used to extract genomic DNA from the cultured CD4+ T cells. Oncomine TCR Beta libraries from cultured CD4+ T cells were pooled with unique dual indexes and sequenced on an Illumina iSeq 100. The study's processing was this. Non-productive sequences were removed, and CDR3s not starting with C, not ending with F or W, or shorter than 7 amino acids were discarded. The MANAFEST web application was used to identify antigen-specific clonotypes by comparing peptide-stimulated wells against reference wells and other culture wells. For a clone to be called positive, the clone needed an FDR below 0.05, an odds ratio above 5, and a productive frequency above 0.1% in at least two of three replicate wells. A clonotype counted as cross-reactive if it showed significant expansion both in the SARS-CoV-2 spike wells and in at least one common cold coronavirus spike condition. Similarity between CDR3 sequences was evaluated in R version 3.6.1 using Levenshtein distances (stringdist) and unrooted phylogenetic trees (ape). TCRdb reprocessing: public reads trimmed at Q25 with fastp, clones called with MiXCR, in-frame beta chains kept. Each record represents a unique CDR3 protein, reported with the most common genes and DNA among its rows. These V and J calls originate from TCRdb's pipeline instead of the authors' own analysis. Within this sample are roughly 11,000 distinct CDR3 sequences, with 64% of them counted one time only. The ten largest clonotypes hold 11% to 15% of the sample.

The source material was CD4+ T cells from blood, cultured in vitro. This TCR was recovered from a human donor who had recovered from COVID-19. The sequence links TRBV5-1 to TRBJ1-5; the D gene identity is not certain. The nucleotide sequence is given as TGCGCCAGCAGCTTGGGGGACAATCAGCCCCAGCATTTT. Translated, it gives CASSLGDNQPQHF.